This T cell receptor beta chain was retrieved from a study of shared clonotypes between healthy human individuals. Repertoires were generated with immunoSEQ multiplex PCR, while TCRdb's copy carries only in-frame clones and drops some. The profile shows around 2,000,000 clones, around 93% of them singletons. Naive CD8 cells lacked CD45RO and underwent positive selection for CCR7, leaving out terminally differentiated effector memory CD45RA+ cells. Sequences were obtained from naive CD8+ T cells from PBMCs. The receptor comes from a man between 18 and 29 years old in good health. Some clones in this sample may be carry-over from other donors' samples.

In nucleotides, the CDR3 is TGTGCCAGCAGCTTGGACAGGGTAACCTACGAGCAGTACTTC. Residues: CASSLDRVTYEQYF. V and J are TRBV5-5 and TRBJ2-7; D may be TRBD1 (6 bases). V lost 0 bases, J lost 2 bases, and 9 bases lay in between. This CDR3 region has 14 residues. Germline CDR1 is SGHKS and CDR2 is YYEKEE (reference sequence).